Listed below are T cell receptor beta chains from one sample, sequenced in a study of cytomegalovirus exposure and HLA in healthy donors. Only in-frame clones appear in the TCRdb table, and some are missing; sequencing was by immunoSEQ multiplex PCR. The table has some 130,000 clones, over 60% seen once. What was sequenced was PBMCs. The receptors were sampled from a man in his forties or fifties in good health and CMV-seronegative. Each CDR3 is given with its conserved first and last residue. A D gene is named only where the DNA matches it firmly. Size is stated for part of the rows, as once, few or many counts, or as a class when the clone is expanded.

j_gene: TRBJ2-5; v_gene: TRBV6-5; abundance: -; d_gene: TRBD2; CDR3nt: TGTGCCAGCAGTCACCAGACTAGCGGGGAGACCCAGTACTTC; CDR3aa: CASSHQTSGETQYF
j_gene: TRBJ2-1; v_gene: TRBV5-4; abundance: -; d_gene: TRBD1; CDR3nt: TGTGCCAGCAGCTGGGAGACAGGGCATGAGCAGTTCTTC; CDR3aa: CASSWETGHEQFF
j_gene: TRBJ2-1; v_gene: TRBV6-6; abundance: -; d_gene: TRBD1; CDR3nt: TGTGCCAGCAGTTACTTGACAGGGGCGTACAATGAGCAGTTCTTC; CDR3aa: CASSYLTGAYNEQFF
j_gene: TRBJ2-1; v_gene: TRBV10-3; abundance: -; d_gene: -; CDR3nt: TGTGCCATCAGCGACGAAGAGGGTTACTACAATGAGCAGTTCTTC; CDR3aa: CAISDEEGYYNEQFF
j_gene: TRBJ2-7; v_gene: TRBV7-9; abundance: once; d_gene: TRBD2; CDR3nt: TGTGCCAGCAGCGCAGGTCCTAGCGGGAGAGAAAACGAGCAGTACTTC; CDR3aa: CASSAGPSGRENEQYF
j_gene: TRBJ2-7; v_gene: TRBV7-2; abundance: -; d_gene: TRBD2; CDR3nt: TGTGCCAGCAGATATCTAGCGGGGAACTCCTACGAGCAGTACTTC; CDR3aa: CASRYLAGNSYEQYF
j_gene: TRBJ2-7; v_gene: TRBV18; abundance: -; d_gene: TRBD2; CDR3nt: TGTGCCAGCTCACCAGCGGGAGACGAGCAGTACTTC; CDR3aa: CASSPAGDEQYF
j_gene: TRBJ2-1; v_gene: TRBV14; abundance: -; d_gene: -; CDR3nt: TGTGCCAGCAGCCAAGCGGGAGGCCAGGGGTATGAGCAGTTCTTC; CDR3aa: CASSQAGGQGYEQFF
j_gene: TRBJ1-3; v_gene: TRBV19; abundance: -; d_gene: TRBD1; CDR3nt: TGTGCCAGTACCCAGGACAGGGGGCTGTCTGGAAACACCATATATTTT; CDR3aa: CASTQDRGLSGNTIYF
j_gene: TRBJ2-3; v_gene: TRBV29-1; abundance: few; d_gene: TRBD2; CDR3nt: TGCAGCGTTGGATTGGCTAGCGGGCGAGATACGCAGTATTTT; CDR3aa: CSVGLASGRDTQYF
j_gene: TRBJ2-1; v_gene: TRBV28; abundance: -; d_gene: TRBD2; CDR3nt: TGTGCCAGCAGTACTAGCGGGAGGGCCCAGGGCCATGAGCAGTTCTTC; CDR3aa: CASSTSGRAQGHEQFF
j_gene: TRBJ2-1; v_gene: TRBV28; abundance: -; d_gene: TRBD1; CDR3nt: TGTGCCAGCAGTACACCAGGGGGTGCAGAGAATGAGCAGTTCTTC; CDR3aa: CASSTPGGAENEQFF
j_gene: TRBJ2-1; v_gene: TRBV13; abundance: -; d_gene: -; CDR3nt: TGTGCCAGCAGCGCACGTGTTGAGGACAATGAGCAGTTCTTC; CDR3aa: CASSARVEDNEQFF
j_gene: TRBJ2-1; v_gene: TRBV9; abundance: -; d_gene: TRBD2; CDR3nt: TGTGCCAGCAGCGTGATGACTAGCGGGAGGGCCCCGAGCTCCTACAATGAGCAGTTCTTC; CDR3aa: CASSVMTSGRAPSSYNEQFF
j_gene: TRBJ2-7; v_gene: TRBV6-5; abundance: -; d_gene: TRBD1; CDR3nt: TGTGCCAGCAGTCCGGGACAGACCTACGAGCAGTACTTC; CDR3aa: CASSPGQTYEQYF
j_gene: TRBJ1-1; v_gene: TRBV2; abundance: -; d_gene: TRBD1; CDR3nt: TGTGCCAGCAGTGAATTCAGACAGGGGGGGACTGAAGCTTTCTTT; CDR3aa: CASSEFRQGGTEAFF
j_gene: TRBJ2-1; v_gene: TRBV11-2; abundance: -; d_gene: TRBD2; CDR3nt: TGTGCCAGCAGCCAGTGGACTAGCGGGAACTACAATGAGCAGTTCTTC; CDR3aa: CASSQWTSGNYNEQFF
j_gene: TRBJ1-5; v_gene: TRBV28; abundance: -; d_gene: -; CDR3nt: TGTGCCAGCAGTTTCATCAGGACAGAAAGTAATCAGCCCCAGCATTTT; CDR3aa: CASSFIRTESNQPQHF
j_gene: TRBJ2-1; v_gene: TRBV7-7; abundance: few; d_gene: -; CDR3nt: TGTGCCAGCAGCTTCTTTGAGCAGTTCTTC; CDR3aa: CASSFFEQFF
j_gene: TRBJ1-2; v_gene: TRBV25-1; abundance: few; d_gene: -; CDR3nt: TGTGCCAGCAGTGAGGCGTCGGGCAGGGGATCTTATGGCTACACCTTC; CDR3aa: CASSEASGRGSYGYTF
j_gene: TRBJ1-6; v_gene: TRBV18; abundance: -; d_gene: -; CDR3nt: TGTGCCAGCTCACCAAGGGGTGAGGATTCACCCCTCCACTTT; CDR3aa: CASSPRGEDSPLHF
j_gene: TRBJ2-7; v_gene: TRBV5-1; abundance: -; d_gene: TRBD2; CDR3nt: TGCGCCAGCAGCTTGGCCAGCATGACTAGCGGCTACTACGAGCAGTACTTC; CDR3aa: CASSLASMTSGYYEQYF
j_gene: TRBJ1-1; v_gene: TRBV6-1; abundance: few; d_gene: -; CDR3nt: TGTGCCAGCAGTGAACGTGACATTACTGAAGCTTTCTTT; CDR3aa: CASSERDITEAFF
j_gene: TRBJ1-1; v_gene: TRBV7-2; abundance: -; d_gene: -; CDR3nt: TGTGCCAGCAGCTTAGCCCAGGGGACCACTGAAGCTTTCTTT; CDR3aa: CASSLAQGTTEAFF
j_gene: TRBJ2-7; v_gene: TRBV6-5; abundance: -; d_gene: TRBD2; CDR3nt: TGTGCCAGCAGTTATCTGTTAGCGGGAGGGTACGAGCAGTACTTC; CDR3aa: CASSYLLAGGYEQYF
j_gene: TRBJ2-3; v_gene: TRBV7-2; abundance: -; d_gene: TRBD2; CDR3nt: TGTGCCAGCAGCGTAGCGGGGGGGCCAGATACGCAGTATTTT; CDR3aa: CASSVAGGPDTQYF
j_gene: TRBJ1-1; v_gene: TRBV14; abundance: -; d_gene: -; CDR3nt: TGTGCCAGCAGCCAAGGGGGGGTAGCTTTCTTT; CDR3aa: CASSQGGVAFF
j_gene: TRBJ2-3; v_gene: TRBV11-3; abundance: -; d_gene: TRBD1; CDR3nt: TGTGCCAGCAGCGCCGGGACAGCCACAGATACGCAGTATTTT; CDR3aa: CASSAGTATDTQYF
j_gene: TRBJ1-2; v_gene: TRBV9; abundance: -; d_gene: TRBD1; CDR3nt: TGTGCCAGCAGGCCGGCAGGGACAGACCTTGTCTATGGCTACACCTTC; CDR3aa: CASRPAGTDLVYGYTF
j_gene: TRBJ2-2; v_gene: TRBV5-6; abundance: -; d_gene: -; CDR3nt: TGTGCAGGAAGGCGGGGTCCGGGACTCACCGGGGAGCTGTTTTTT; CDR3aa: CAGRRGPGLTGELFF
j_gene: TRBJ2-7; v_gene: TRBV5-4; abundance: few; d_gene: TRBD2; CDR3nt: TGTGCCAGCAGCAAGCCGGGACTAGCGGGAGCTAGTGAGCAGTACTTC; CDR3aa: CASSKPGLAGASEQYF
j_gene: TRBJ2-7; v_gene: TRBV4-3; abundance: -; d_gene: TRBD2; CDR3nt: TGCGCCAGCAGCCAAGAAGGCCCCCCTGCGGGAGGCTACGAGCAGTACTTC; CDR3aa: CASSQEGPPAGGYEQYF
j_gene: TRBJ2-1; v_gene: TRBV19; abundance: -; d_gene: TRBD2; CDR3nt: TGTGCCAGTAGTATCTTTGGGGTGGGGGGGATCTATGAGCAGTTCTTC; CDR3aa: CASSIFGVGGIYEQFF
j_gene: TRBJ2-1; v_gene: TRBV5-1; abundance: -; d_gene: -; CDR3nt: TGCGCCAGCAGCTTGGTGACAAGGAATGAGCAGTTCTTC; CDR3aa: CASSLVTRNEQFF
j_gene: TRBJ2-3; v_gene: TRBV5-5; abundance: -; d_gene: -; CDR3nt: TGTGCCAGCAGCTTGGTTCAGAAAAGCACAGATACGCAGTATTTT; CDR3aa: CASSLVQKSTDTQYF
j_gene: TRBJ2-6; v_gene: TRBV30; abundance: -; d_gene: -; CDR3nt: TGTGCCTGGGACAGGAGCTCTGGGGCCAACGTCCTGACTTTC; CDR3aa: CAWDRSSGANVLTF
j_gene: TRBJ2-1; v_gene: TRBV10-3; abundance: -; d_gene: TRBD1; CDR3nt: TGTGCCATCCGAGGACAGGGCTACAATGAGCAGTTCTTC; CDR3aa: CAIRGQGYNEQFF
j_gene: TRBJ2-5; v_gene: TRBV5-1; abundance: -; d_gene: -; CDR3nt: TGCGCCAGCAGCTTCCAACCCCAAGGACAGCAAGAGACCCAGTACTTC; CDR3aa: CASSFQPQGQQETQYF
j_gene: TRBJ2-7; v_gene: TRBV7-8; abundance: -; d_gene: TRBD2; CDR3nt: TGTGCCAGCAGCTTAAGGGCTAGCGGGAGCTACGAGCAGTACTTC; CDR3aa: CASSLRASGSYEQYF
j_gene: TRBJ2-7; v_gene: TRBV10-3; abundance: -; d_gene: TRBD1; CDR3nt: TGTGCCATCACGTCAGGGGGAGAATACGAGCAGTACTTC; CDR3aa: CAITSGGEYEQYF
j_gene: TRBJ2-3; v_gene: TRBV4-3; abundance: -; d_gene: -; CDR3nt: TGCGCCAGCAGCCAGTCGACAGATACGCAGTATTTT; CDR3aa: CASSQSTDTQYF
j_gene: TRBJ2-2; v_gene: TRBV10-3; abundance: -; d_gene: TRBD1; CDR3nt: TGTGCCATCAGGACCGGGACAGCGAACACCGGGGAGCTGTTTTTT; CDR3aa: CAIRTGTANTGELFF
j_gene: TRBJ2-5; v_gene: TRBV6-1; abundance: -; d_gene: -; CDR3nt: TGTGCCAGCAGTGAAGGGGCAGGGCCAGAGACCCAGTACTTC; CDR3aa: CASSEGAGPETQYF
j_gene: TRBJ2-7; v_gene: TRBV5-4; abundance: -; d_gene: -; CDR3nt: TGTGCCAGCAGCTTGTCGGCAGGTGGTGGGTCCTACGAGCAGTACTTC; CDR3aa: CASSLSAGGGSYEQYF
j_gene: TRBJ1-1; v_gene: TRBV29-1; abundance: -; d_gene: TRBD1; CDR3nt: TGCAGCGTTGGGAGGGGGCTGAACACTGAAGCTTTCTTT; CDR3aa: CSVGRGLNTEAFF
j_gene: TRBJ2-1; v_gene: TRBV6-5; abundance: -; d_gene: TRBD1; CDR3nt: TGTGCCAGCAGTTATACAGGGGCGAATGAGCAGTTCTTC; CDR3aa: CASSYTGANEQFF
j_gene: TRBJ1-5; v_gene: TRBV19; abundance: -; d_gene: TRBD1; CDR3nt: TGTGCCAGTAGTCCTCGGACAGGCAGCCACAATCAGCCCCAGCATTTT; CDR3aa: CASSPRTGSHNQPQHF
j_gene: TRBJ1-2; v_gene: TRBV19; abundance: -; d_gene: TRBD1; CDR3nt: TGTGCCATTAAAACAGGGGGCGGCTATGGCTACACCTTC; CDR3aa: CAIKTGGGYGYTF
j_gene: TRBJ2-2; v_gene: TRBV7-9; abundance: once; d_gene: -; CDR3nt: TGTGCCAGCAGCTTTGGGGGGGCAGGCACCGGGGAGCTGTTTTTT; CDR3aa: CASSFGGAGTGELFF
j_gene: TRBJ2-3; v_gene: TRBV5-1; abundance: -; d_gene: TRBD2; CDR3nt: TGCGCCAGCAGCTTGGCCCTAGCGGCCGGAGAGCAGTATTTT; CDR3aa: CASSLALAAGEQYF